This T cell receptor beta chain was documented in a study of blood T cell repertoires in COVID-19. Germline-derived CDR1 and CDR2 are MNHEY and SVGAGI. Between the trimmed V and J ends, which lost 10 bases and 5 bases, there was a span of 14 bases. The CDR3 is made up of 13 amino acids. Profiled with immunoSEQ multiplex PCR; TCRdb holds only in-frame clones, not every one. The table has some 170,000 clones, about 79% seen once. Symptom resolution, clearance, or two negative PCRs marked donors in Cohort 3 as recovered. The sequencing sample was made of PBMCs or T cells enriched from blood (not recorded which). The sequence came from a man aged 50 to 60 who had recovered from COVID-19. The chain has TRBV6-5 and TRBJ1-4, with TRBD1 as a possible D gene (5 bases). CDR3 sequence (DNA): TGTGCCACCCAAGGGGTGGGGAATGAAAAACTGTTTTTT. Translation gives CATQGVGNEKLFF.